Presented here are 22 T cell receptor beta chains from one specimen sequenced in a study of blood T cell repertoires in COVID-19. Measured with immunoSEQ multiplex PCR; TCRdb has only the in-frame clones, and not every one. This table has 150,000 to 200,000 clones, 70% to 90% appearing once. The specimen was PBMCs or T cells enriched from blood (not recorded which). These receptors all come from a woman aged 18-30 years who had recovered from COVID-19.

V is TRBV4-2 and J is TRBJ2-1, with 10 bases fitting TRBD2. The CDR3 sequence is 14 residues long. V was pared by 4 bases and J by 6 bases, with 3 bases of the junction left unmatched. Germline V gives CDR1 LGHNA, CDR2 YNFKEQ. The CDR3 sequence: CASSPSGRANEQFF. The CDR3 DNA follows: TGTGCCAGCAGCCCAAGCGGGAGGGCCAATGAGCAGTTCTTC.

This clone was picked up a small number of times. V usage is TRBV7-2 and J usage is TRBJ2-7; the match to TRBD1 covers 8 bases. After removal of 2 bases from V and 4 bases from J, the junction contained 4 bases not matched to a gene. The CDR3 sequence is 14 residues long. Germline CDR1 reads SGHTA; CDR2 reads FQGNSA. CDR3 amino acids: CASSLQGAAYEQYF. The CDR3 coding sequence is TGTGCCAGCAGCTTACAGGGGGCGGCGTACGAGCAGTACTTC. Looking up the rest from reference TRBV7-2 and TRBJ2-7 gives the full variable domain: GAGVSQSPSNKVTEKGKDVELRCDPISGHTALYWYRQSLGQGLEFLIYFQGNSAPDKSGLPSDRFSAERTGGSVSTLTIQRTQQEDSAVYLCASSLQGAAYEQYFGPGTRLTVT.

Remarks on this clone: At the DNA level, this CDR3 is encoded by other sequences in the same sample as well. The rearrangement uses TRBV5-1 and TRBJ2-7, with 7 nucleotides matching TRBD2. The CDR3 is made up of 14 amino acids. Germline V lookup: CDR1 SGHRS, CDR2 YFSETQ. The ends lost 1 base at V and 4 bases at J; junction bases unmatched: 5. CDR3 in amino acids: CASSLTGGTYEQYF. The CDR3 nucleotides read TGCGCCAGCAGCTTGACGGGAGGAACTTACGAGCAGTACTTC.

The V gene is TRBV5-6, the J gene TRBJ2-2, with TRBD1 matching 9 bases. The CDR3 has 15 amino acids. V dropped 4 bases and J dropped 5; count of bases not matched to a gene: 6. Per germline, CDR1 SGHDT and CDR2 YYEEEE. DNA of the CDR3: TGTGCCAGCAGCATCGGGACAGGGAGGACCGGGGAGCTGTTTTTT. This translates into CASSIGTGRTGELFF.

This chain uses TRBV27 with TRBJ2-7, with TRBD2 matching over 7 bases. This CDR3 has 15 residues. Germline assignment: CDR1 MNHEY and CDR2 SMNVEV (reference sequence). V lost 3 bases to trimming and J lost 2 bases; unmatched junction nucleotides: 7. The CDR3 nucleotides are TGTGCCAGCAGTTTTGATGGGGCGGGAGCCTACGAGCAGTACTTC. Its protein product is CASSFDGAGAYEQYF.

This chain joins TRBV3-1 (or the pseudogene TRBV3-2) and TRBJ2-3; TRBD2 matches at 9 bases. V gave up 1 base and J gave up 4 bases; unmatched junction bases: 3. Germline V lookup: CDR1 LGHDT, CDR2 YNNKEL (reference sequence). The CDR3 consists of 15 residues. CDR3 coding DNA: TGTGCCAGCAGCCAAGTAGCGGGAGTTTCAGATACGCAGTATTTT. The encoded protein is CASSQVAGVSDTQYF.

The chain carries TRBV9 and TRBJ2-7; 7 positions agree with TRBD2. CDR3 length equals 15 residues. Germline trimming cut 0 bases from V and 2 bases from J; bases unmatched to any gene: 5. Germline CDR1 SGDLS, CDR2 YYNGEE. CDR3 coding DNA: TGTGCCAGCAGCGTAGCGTCCGGGACTACCTACGAGCAGTACTTC. This translates into CASSVASGTTYEQYF.

The chain carries TRBV7-9 and TRBJ1-2; no clear D. V dropped 5 bases and J dropped 4 bases, with 8 bases sitting between them. Germline CDR1 and CDR2: SEHNR and FQNEAQ (reference sequence). The CDR3 spans 12 residues. As DNA, the CDR3 is TGTGCCAGCAGCCCTTCGGTCTATGGCTACACCTTC. This translates into CASSPSVYGYTF.

V is TRBV5-1 and J is TRBJ1-1, with D possibly being TRBD1 (5 bases). The CDR3 has 15 amino acids. CDR1 SGHRS and CDR2 YFSETQ come from the germline V gene. V lost 4 bases to trimming and J lost 1 base, with 14 bases between them. CDR3 protein: CASSHEGVRNTEAFF. The CDR3 nucleotides read TGCGCCAGCAGCCATGAAGGGGTACGGAACACTGAAGCTTTCTTT.

The gene calls are TRBV9 and TRBJ2-1; 7 bases match TRBD2. Germline V CDR1 and CDR2: SGDLS, YYNGEE. With V trimmed by 3 bases and J by 9 bases, 12 bases remained unmatched. The CDR3 spans 15 residues. The CDR3 region has the DNA TGTGCCAGCAGCGCTAGCGGCAGAACGGACGGTGAGCAGTTCTTC. This codes for CASSASGRTDGEQFF.

The chain couples TRBV4-3 to TRBJ2-7, with TRBD2 as a possible D gene (6 bases). Trimming removed 4 bases at V and 3 bases at J, with 25 bases between. This CDR3 comprises 18 residues. The germline V gene encodes CDR1 LGHNA and CDR2 YSLEER. CDR3 coding DNA: TGCGCCAGCAGCCCCGGCAGGAGGGGACGGGGTTGGTACTACGAGCAGTACTTC. It is translated as CASSPGRRGRGWYYEQYF.

This chain links TRBV6-5 with TRBJ2-1; tentatively, D is TRBD1 (6 bases). The CDR3 runs 14 residues. Per germline, CDR1 MNHEY and CDR2 SVGAGI. V lost 6 bases to trimming and J lost 4 bases, with 13 bases between them. The CDR3 nucleotides read TGTGCCAGCAGCCGAGGACAGCTTTACAATGAGCAGTTCTTC. It codes for CASSRGQLYNEQFF.

This rearrangement joins TRBV14 to TRBJ1-2, with 7 bases that match TRBD1. In germline, CDR1 is SGHDN, CDR2 FVKESK. This CDR3 region has 13 residues. V gave up 4 bases and J gave up 3 bases; unmatched junction bases: 2. CDR3 sequence reads: CASSPGTDYGYTF. DNA for the CDR3: TGTGCCAGCAGCCCCGGGACAGACTATGGCTACACCTTC.

This sequence joins TRBV27 and TRBJ2-7; a possible D gene is TRBD2 (7 bases). Per germline, CDR1 MNHEY and CDR2 SMNVEV (reference sequence). The CDR3 covers 13 residues. V gave up 6 bases and J gave up 3 bases, with 12 bases separating them. The CDR3 protein is CASSPGGRYEQYF. In DNA form, the CDR3 reads TGTGCCAGCAGCCCCGGGGGGCGCTACGAGCAGTACTTC.

The chain links TRBV6-5 to TRBJ2-7, with D possibly TRBD1 on 6 matching bases. Looked up from germline, CDR1 is MNHEY and CDR2 is SVGAGI. CDR3 length: 12 amino acids. The germline V and J ends were trimmed by 6 bases and 7 bases, with 13 bases remaining between them. CDR3 loop: CASRHRESEQYF. Here the CDR3 DNA reads TGTGCCAGCAGGCACAGGGAGAGTGAGCAGTACTTC.

The chain links TRBV21-1 to TRBJ2-3; the table gives TRBD1 as D, unverified against the DNA. TRBV21-1 is listed as a pseudogene. The CDR3 has 22 amino acids. For the CDR3, the DNA is TGTGCCAGCAGCGGGCCGCGGAGAACAGGGGGACCCGGCGGGCAACCCACAGATACGCAGTATTTT. Its translation: CASSGPRRTGGPGGQPTDTQYF.

This clone appeared a single time. This chain uses TRBV5-4 with TRBJ2-2; 14 bases fit TRBD2. Germline lookup yields CDR1 SGHNT and CDR2 YYREEE (reference sequence). The trim removed 3 bases at V and 5 bases at J, leaving 3 bases unmatched. The CDR3 spans 16 residues. DNA for the CDR3: TGTGCCAGCAGCTCCGGGACTAGCGGGAGAACCGGGGAGCTGTTTTTT. This translates into CASSSGTSGRTGELFF.

CDR3 in DNA: TGTGCCAGCAGTTACGGCCCAGGGGGTTCATACGAGCAGTACTTC. Encoded protein: CASSYGPGGSYEQYF. The V and J genes are TRBV9 and TRBJ2-7, with 7 nucleotides matching TRBD1. This CDR3 contains 15 residues. Germline values: CDR1 SGDLS, CDR2 YYNGEE. V dropped 5 bases and J dropped 4; count of bases not matched to a gene: 12.

The CDR3 region is CASSSVQGSSYEQYF. CDR3 nucleotide sequence: TGTGCCAGCAGCTCAGTACAGGGGTCGTCCTACGAGCAGTACTTC. The chain employs TRBV11-2 and TRBJ2-7; the match to TRBD1 covers 7 bases. The CDR3 loop spans 15 amino acids. V dropped 4 bases and J dropped 1; count of bases not matched to a gene: 7. Germline V lookup: CDR1 SGHAT, CDR2 FQNNGV. Full variable domain (outside the CDR3, taken from reference TRBV11-2 and TRBJ2-7): EAGVAQSPRYKIIEKRQSVAFWCNPISGHATLYWYQQILGQGPKLLIQFQNNGVVDDSQLPKDRFSAERLKGVDSTLKIQPAKLEDSAVYLCASSSVQGSSYEQYFGPGTRLTVT.

The chain employs TRBV19 and TRBJ1-2, with TRBD1 as a possible D gene (6 bases). The CDR3 has 14 residues. In germline, CDR1 is LNHDA, CDR2 SQIVND (reference sequence). V was clipped by 2 bases and J by 5 bases, with 12 bases between them. CDR3 nucleotide sequence: TGTGCCAGTAGTATAAGTTCAGGGGATTATGGCTACACCTTC. Its protein is CASSISSGDYGYTF.

V is TRBV5-1 and J is TRBJ2-7, with 10 bases that match TRBD2. The CDR3 extends over 15 amino acids. Unmatched junction bases numbered 3, after V lost 0 bases and J lost 3 bases. Germline assignment: CDR1 SGHRS and CDR2 YFSETQ. The CDR3 protein is CASSLGLAGVYEQYF. CDR3 coding DNA: TGCGCCAGCAGCTTGGGGCTAGCGGGAGTCTACGAGCAGTACTTC.

This sequence joins TRBV5-4 and TRBJ2-1; D may be TRBD1 (6 bases). Trimming took 3 bases from V and 9 from J, leaving 16 bases between them. CDR1 and CDR2 from the germline V gene are SGHNT and YYREEE (reference sequence). CDR3 length: 14 residues. This chain's CDR3 is CASSYERGNGEQFF. Here the CDR3 DNA reads TGTGCCAGCAGCTACGAGAGGGGGAATGGTGAGCAGTTCTTC. Variable domain in full (rest from reference TRBV5-4 and TRBJ2-1): ETGVTQSPTHLIKTRGQQVTLRCSSQSGHNTVSWYQQALGQGPQFIFQYYREEENGRGNFPPRFSGLQFPNYSSELNVNALELDDSALYLCASSYERGNGEQFFGPGTRLTVL.